The 26 T cell receptor beta chains below come from one sample, sequenced in a study of STAT5B mutations in CD4+ large granular lymphocyte leukemia. Sequenced by immunoSEQ multiplex PCR; TCRdb stores in-frame clones only, minus some. Here the sample spans some 30,000 clones, around four fifths being singletons. The sample taken for sequencing was CD4+ T cells from blood buffy coats. These receptors all stem from a human donor in good health.

This chain connects TRBV4-1 to TRBJ2-7; TRBD2 might be the D (6 bases). Deletions cut 1 base from V and 4 bases from J, with 14 bases between. Germline CDR1 is MGHRA and CDR2 is YSYEKL. The CDR3 is made up of 15 amino acids. As DNA, the CDR3 is TGCGCCAGCAGCCAAGTTCGGCCCGGGAGATACGAGCAGTACTTC. It translates to CASSQVRPGRYEQYF.

This sequence joins TRBV7-3 and TRBJ2-1; TRBD2 matches at 13 bases. Losses at the gene ends were 4 bases for V and 7 bases for J; bases not matched to a gene: 10. Germline assignment: CDR1 SGHTA and CDR2 FQGTGA. CDR3 size: 17 residues. The CDR3 spells CASSSRPGTSGENEQFF. CDR3 bases: TGTGCCAGCAGCTCCCGGCCCGGGACTAGCGGGGAGAATGAGCAGTTCTTC.

V and J are TRBV6-5 and TRBJ1-1, with TRBD1 identical over 8 bases. Germline loops: CDR1 MNHEY, CDR2 SVGAGI. V lost 5 bases and J lost 3; bases outside the gene matches: 5. The CDR3 extends over 14 amino acids. The CDR3 spells CASSPDRVDTEAFF. CDR3 nucleotides: TGTGCCAGCAGTCCGGACAGGGTTGACACTGAAGCTTTCTTT.

Concerning this clone: A junction boundary mismatches the germline segment, possibly from a read error. The CDR3 loop is CASSQGSGQGIIF. CDR3 bases: TGTGCCAGCAGCCAAGGGTCCGGGCAGGGGATAATATTC. The chain employs TRBV4-2 and TRBJ1-2; possibly TRBD1 for D (6 bases). Looked up from germline, CDR1 is LGHNA and CDR2 is YNFKEQ. This CDR3 comprises 13 residues.

This rearrangement joins TRBV19 to TRBJ1-5; D may be TRBD1 (5 bases). Germline-derived CDR1 and CDR2 are LNHDA and SQIVND (reference sequence). The ends were cut back, 10 bases at V and 2 bases at J, with 15 bases in the middle. The CDR3 extends over 14 amino acids. The DNA of the CDR3 is TGTGCCACCGAAGGAGGGGTGGGCAATCAGCCCCAGCATTTT. It codes for CATEGGVGNQPQHF.

This clone came up a few times. This chain connects TRBV2 to TRBJ1-1, with 9 bases fitting TRBD1. CDR1 and CDR2 from the germline V gene are SNHLY and FYNNEI. The V segment lost 6 bases and the J segment 2 bases; nucleotides outside the gene matches: 10. CDR3 length equals 16 residues. The CDR3 sequence is CASSAGTGFGNTEAFF. The CDR3 nucleotides are TGTGCCAGCAGCGCCGGGACAGGGTTTGGTAACACTGAAGCTTTCTTT.

This clone was observed a handful of times. V is TRBV5-1 and J is TRBJ1-1, with a tentative D call TRBD1 (6 bases). Germline lookup yields CDR1 SGHRS and CDR2 YFSETQ. The V end was cut by 0 bases, the J end by 11 bases, with 14 bases between. The CDR3 runs 13 residues. As DNA, the CDR3 is TGCGCCAGCAGCTTGGACGACAGGTCTTACGCTTTCTTT. Translation: CASSLDDRSYAFF. The whole variable domain, filled in from reference TRBV5-1 and TRBJ1-1, reads KAGVTQTPRYLIKTRGQQVTLSCSPISGHRSVSWYQQTPGQGLQFLFEYFSETQRNKGNFPGRFSGRQFSNSRSEMNVSTLELGDSALYLCASSLDDRSYAFFGQGTRLTVV.

The V and J genes are TRBV7-9 and TRBJ2-1; D is unclear. The V gene's germline CDR1 is SEHNR and CDR2 FQNEAQ (reference sequence). V shed 2 bases and J shed 4 bases, with 15 bases lying between them. The CDR3 runs 16 residues. CDR3 DNA: TGTGCCAGCAGCTTATCTTCCAATTTCCTATACAATGAGCAGTTCTTC. The encoded protein is CASSLSSNFLYNEQFF. The full variable domain, in which reference TRBV7-9 and TRBJ2-1 provide the parts outside the CDR3, is DTGVSQNPRHKITKRGQNVTFRCDPISEHNRLYWYRQTLGQGPEFLTYFQNEAQLEKSRLLSDRFSAERPKGSFSTLEIQRTEQGDSAMYLCASSLSSNFLYNEQFFGPGTRLTVL.

The chain is built from TRBV30 and TRBJ2-1, with D uncertain. Trimming shortened V by 1 base and J by 0 bases, and 13 bases separated the two germline ends. Germline V CDR1 and CDR2: GTSNPN, SVGIG (reference sequence). This CDR3 has 16 amino acids. CDR3 loop: CAWSARGLSSYNEQFF. CDR3 in DNA: TGTGCCTGGAGTGCCCGTGGGCTAAGCTCCTACAATGAGCAGTTCTTC.

This clone was detected once. The rearrangement uses TRBV29-1 and TRBJ2-7; TRBD1 is a possible D gene (6 bases). The CDR3 length is 13 residues. V was pared by 3 bases and J by 0 bases, with 9 bases between. Germline-derived CDR1 and CDR2 are SQVTM and ANQGSEA. CDR3 nucleotides: TGCAGCGTTGAGGGGGACAACTCCTACGAGCAGTACTTC. The encoded protein is CSVEGDNSYEQYF.

The J gene is TRBJ2-5, the V gene TRBV7-7; 16 bases are shared with TRBD2. There are 16 residues in the CDR3. Germline CDR1 and CDR2: SSHAT and FNYEAQ (reference sequence). V trimming: 5 bases; J trimming: 4 bases; junction bases outside the gene matches: 4. The CDR3 protein is CASSRGLAGGRETQYF. The CDR3 nucleotides read TGTGCCAGCAGCCGGGGACTAGCGGGAGGGAGAGAGACCCAGTACTTC.

The V call is TRBV5-5, the J call TRBJ1-5; no reliable D call. There are 18 residues in the CDR3. Germline CDR1 and CDR2: SGHKS and YYEKEE (reference sequence). The V end was cut by 0 bases, the J end by 0 bases, with 16 bases between. Here the CDR3 reads CASSLAFGVSVSNQPQHF. The CDR3 DNA reads as TGTGCCAGCAGCTTGGCCTTTGGGGTTTCGGTTAGCAATCAGCCCCAGCATTTT.

The rearrangement joins TRBV7-8 to TRBJ1-1; 9 bases match TRBD1. The V segment lost 1 base and the J segment 10 bases; nucleotides outside the gene matches: 13. This CDR3 comprises 16 residues. Germline CDR1 and CDR2: SGHVS and FQNEAQ. CDR3: CASSLGGPGQGAGAFF. The CDR3 DNA is TGTGCCAGCAGCTTAGGGGGACCGGGACAGGGCGCCGGAGCTTTCTTT.

This chain connects TRBV19 to TRBJ1-5; D is unresolved. V dropped 7 bases and J dropped 4 bases, with 17 bases sitting between them. The CDR3 is 15 residues long. CDR1 is LNHDA, CDR2 SQIVND, per germline (reference sequence). The CDR3 DNA is TGTGCCAGTACCCTACTGGCGTGGTTTAATCAGCCCCAGCATTTT. Protein sequence: CASTLLAWFNQPQHF.

This chain uses TRBV10-3 with TRBJ1-1; D might be TRBD1 (6 bases). Per germline, CDR1 ENHRY and CDR2 SYGVKD. V was shortened by 6 bases and J by 1 base, with 9 bases between the two germline ends. The length of the CDR3 is 13 residues. The CDR3: CAIRPDRNTEAFF. The CDR3 nucleotides read TGTGCCATCAGACCGGACAGGAACACTGAAGCTTTCTTT.

The sample holds one count of this clone. The rearrangement uses TRBV5-1 and TRBJ2-7, with 9 bases fitting TRBD1. Trimming at V came to 4 bases and at J to 4 bases, leaving 6 bases not matched to a gene. The CDR3 loop spans 14 amino acids. Germline V lookup: CDR1 SGHRS, CDR2 YFSETQ. DNA of the CDR3: TGCGCCAGCAGCATCGGGACAGGGAGGTACGAGCAGTACTTC. This translates into CASSIGTGRYEQYF.

CDR3 in DNA: TGCAGTGCTAGAGAACAGACCCAGTACTTC. Amino acids: CSAREQTQYF. The chain combines TRBV20-1 with TRBJ2-5; the D is unclear. CDR3 length: 10 amino acids. The ends were cut back, 0 bases at V and 6 bases at J, with 2 bases in the middle. Germline V gene lookup returns CDR1 DFQATT and CDR2 SNEGSKA (reference sequence).

The chain's CDR3 is CASSWAGTDTQYF. Written as DNA, the CDR3 is TGTGCCAGCTCATGGGCGGGCACAGATACGCAGTATTTT. The V gene is TRBV18, the J gene TRBJ2-3; no definite D call. CDR3 length: 13 residues. CDR1 and CDR2 from the germline V gene are KGHSH and LQKENI. Trimming pared 5 bases from V and 1 base from J, leaving 7 bases between.

The V gene is TRBV7-7, the J gene TRBJ2-5; TRBD2 is a possible D gene (5 bases). The CDR3 has 15 amino acids. The germline V gene has CDR1 SSHAT and CDR2 FNYEAQ (reference sequence). The germline V and J ends were trimmed by 1 base and 3 bases, with 12 bases remaining between them. The CDR3 here is CASSLVGLAEETQYF. The CDR3 DNA reads as TGTGCCAGCAGCTTAGTCGGGCTAGCAGAAGAGACCCAGTACTTC.

The chain has TRBV6-6 and TRBJ1-4, with TRBD1 as a possible D gene (5 bases). From germline, CDR1 is MNHNY and CDR2 SVGAGI (reference sequence). The CDR3 spans 15 residues. The V end lost 0 bases, the J end lost 7 bases, and 12 bases lay between the germline ends. As DNA, the CDR3 is TGTGCCAGCAGTTACTCAAGGGAAGGGGCTGAAAAACTGTTTTTT. Translated, it gives CASSYSREGAEKLFF.

The V gene is TRBV18, the J gene TRBJ2-5, with D uncertain. The CDR3 has 14 amino acids. In germline, CDR1 is KGHSH, CDR2 LQKENI. Deletions cut 0 bases from V and 5 bases from J, with 10 bases between. The CDR3: CASSPPPGGETQYF. The CDR3 coding sequence is TGTGCCAGCTCACCACCACCGGGCGGCGAGACCCAGTACTTC.

This clone was counted once. The rearrangement joins TRBV6-6 to TRBJ1-3; 8 nucleotides match TRBD1. Unmatched junction bases numbered 5, after V lost 2 bases and J lost 2 bases. Germline values: CDR1 MNHNY, CDR2 SVGAGI (reference sequence). The CDR3 spans 16 residues. CDR3 bases: TGTGCCAGCAGTTACCCCGGGACAGGTGCTGGAAACACCATATATTTT. This gives the protein CASSYPGTGAGNTIYF.

CDR3 coding DNA: TGTGCTCACCGGCAGGATAGCAATCAGCCCCAGCATTTT. Its translation is CAHRQDSNQPQHF. The genes are TRBV28 and TRBJ1-5; D is unresolved. Germline CDR1 reads MDHEN; CDR2 reads SYDVKM. There are 13 residues in the CDR3.

This rearrangement joins TRBV14 to TRBJ2-1; perhaps TRBD2 as D (5 bases). This CDR3 contains 12 residues. With 1 base removed from V and 10 bases from J, the gap between germline ends came to 8 bases. The germline CDR1 and CDR2 sequences are SGHDN and FVKESK. The CDR3 bases are TGTGCCAGCAGCCAAGCTGCGGGCGAGCAGTTCTTC. Translated, it gives CASSQAAGEQFF.

This clone was counted only a few times. The chain couples TRBV5-6 to TRBJ1-1; the D is unclear. This CDR3 comprises 13 residues. Per the germline V gene, CDR1 is SGHDT and CDR2 is YYEEEE. Trimming shortened V by 4 bases and J by 5 bases, and 12 bases separated the two germline ends. This chain's CDR3 is CASSPRRMTEAFF. The CDR3, as DNA: TGTGCCAGCAGCCCTCGCCGTATGACTGAAGCTTTCTTT.

This clone has only one observation. The genes are TRBV27 and TRBJ2-7; 8 positions agree with TRBD1. Per germline, CDR1 MNHEY and CDR2 SMNVEV (reference sequence). V gave up 3 bases and J gave up 3 bases; unmatched junction bases: 1. This CDR3 has 13 amino acids. The CDR3 sequence: CASSFGQGYEQYF. The CDR3 bases are TGTGCCAGCAGTTTCGGACAGGGCTACGAGCAGTACTTC.